These 5 T cell receptor beta chains originate from one sample sequenced in a study of blood T cell repertoires in COVID-19. Sequencing was performed with immunoSEQ multiplex PCR; in TCRdb, only in-frame clones are kept and a portion is missing. The sample lists under 250,000 clones, under 90% seen once, with 3% to 4% in the top ten. Sequencing was done on a sample of PBMCs or T cells enriched from blood (not recorded which). The receptors were sampled from a woman aged 55-70 years who had recovered from COVID-19.

The genes are TRBV19 and TRBJ1-5, with 8 bases matching TRBD1. V shed 5 bases and J 2 bases; nucleotides not matched to a gene: 8. The germline CDR1 and CDR2 sequences are LNHDA and SQIVND (reference sequence). The CDR3 has 16 residues. The chain's CDR3 is CASSLVQGAGNQPQHF. DNA for the CDR3: TGTGCCAGTAGTCTCGTGCAGGGGGCAGGCAATCAGCCCCAGCATTTT.

This rearrangement joins TRBV7-8 to TRBJ2-7; D perhaps matches TRBD1 (6 bases). The CDR3 covers 16 residues. CDR1 SGHVS and CDR2 FQNEAQ come from the germline V gene. V lost 1 base and J lost 4, with 17 bases in between. CDR3 bases: TGTGCCAGCAGCTTAGAACACCGGGACACGCCTTACGAGCAGTACTTC. It codes for CASSLEHRDTPYEQYF.

The chain links TRBV29-1 to TRBJ2-1, with TRBD1 matching 7 bases. Germline V gene lookup returns CDR1 SQVTM and CDR2 ANQGSEA. The CDR3 consists of 13 residues. Trimming at V came to 8 bases and at J to 0 bases, leaving 4 bases not matched to a gene. CDR3 sequence: CSTSGGSYNEQFF. The DNA of the CDR3 is TGCAGCACCTCAGGGGGCTCCTACAATGAGCAGTTCTTC.

CDR3 protein: CASRTPENGYTF. CDR3 nucleotide sequence: TGTGCCAGCAGAACACCGGAGAACGGCTACACCTTC. V is TRBV27 and J is TRBJ1-2; no firm D call. Between the trimmed V and J ends, which lost 6 bases and 8 bases, there was a span of 13 bases. The germline CDR1 and CDR2 sequences are MNHEY and SMNVEV (reference sequence). The CDR3 totals 12 residues.

This chain joins TRBV7-8 and TRBJ1-5; TRBD1 is a possible D gene (5 bases). V was pared by 4 bases and J by 2 bases, with 12 bases between. From germline, CDR1 is SGHVS and CDR2 FQNEAQ. The CDR3 is 15 amino acids. In nucleotides, the CDR3 is TGTGCCAGCAGCTCCGAAAGGGGTGGCAATCAGCCCCAGCATTTT. It specifies CASSSERGGNQPQHF.